The rows below give T cell receptor beta chains drawn from one sample of a study of T cell responses to AZD1222 COVID-19 vaccine. Using immunoSEQ multiplex PCR, the repertoire was profiled, and TCRdb retains in-frame clones only, with some absent. The table has around 110,000 clones, more than 65% seen once. The source material was peripheral blood, sampled on day 0 of AZD1222 vaccination. These receptors all stem from an adult in good health. The CDR3 runs from the conserved cysteine through the conserved F or W. The D gene is left open where the match is weak. Size values are once, few and many counts, or a class for expanded clones, and some rows have none.

V	size	length	D	J	CDR3	DNA
TRBV7-3	.	15	.	TRBJ2-1	CASRVDGSSYNEQFF	TGTGCCAGCAGGGTGGACGGGAGCTCCTACAATGAGCAGTTCTTC
TRBV6-4	once	14	TRBD1	TRBJ1-1	CASSRDRVGTEAFF	TGTGCCAGCAGTCGGGACAGGGTAGGGACTGAAGCTTTCTTT
TRBV7-3	.	15	.	TRBJ2-1	CASSSTGSGLTEQFF	TGTGCCAGCAGCTCGACCGGATCAGGGCTCACTGAGCAGTTCTTC
TRBV5-5	.	16	TRBD1	TRBJ2-5	CASSVTQTGLRETQYF	TGTGCCAGCAGCGTGACTCAGACAGGGCTCCGGGAGACCCAGTACTTC
TRBV5-1	.	16	TRBD1	TRBJ2-7	CASSIQPGQGNNEQYF	TGCGCCAGCAGCATCCAACCGGGACAGGGGAACAACGAGCAGTACTTC
TRBV12-3/TRBV12-4	.	11	.	TRBJ1-2	CASSFGYGYTF	TGTGCCAGCAGTTTCGGGTATGGCTACACCTTC
TRBV6-5	.	15	.	TRBJ2-2	CASSYYTANTGELFF	TGTGCCAGCAGTTACTACACTGCGAACACCGGGGAGCTGTTTTTT
TRBV27	.	16	.	TRBJ2-2	CASSRPRTANTGELFF	TGTGCCAGCAGCCGACCCCGGACAGCCAACACCGGGGAGCTGTTTTTT
TRBV19	.	13	.	TRBJ1-1	CAALGRANTEAFF	TGTGCCGCCTTGGGGAGGGCGAATACTGAAGCTTTCTTT
TRBV5-4	few	15	TRBD1	TRBJ1-3	CASSLGQGPLRTIYF	TGTGCCAGCAGCCTAGGACAGGGCCCTCTGCGCACCATATATTTT
TRBV28	.	15	TRBD1	TRBJ1-2	CASIPQGQGYYGYTF	TGTGCCAGCATACCCCAAGGACAGGGCTACTATGGCTACACCTTC
TRBV20-1	.	14	.	TRBJ1-2	CSASGPAHHGGYTF	TGCAGTGCTAGTGGGCCGGCACACCATGGGGGCTACACCTTC
TRBV6-5	.	14	TRBD2	TRBJ2-1	CASSYSGLAVSTFF	TGTGCCAGCAGTTACTCTGGACTAGCGGTTAGTACGTTCTTC
TRBV2	.	14	TRBD1	TRBJ2-7	CASMRDRDSYEQYF	TGTGCCAGCATGAGGGACAGAGATTCCTACGAGCAGTACTTC
TRBV11-3	.	14	.	TRBJ2-2	CASSFAWSTGELFF	TGTGCCAGCAGCTTTGCGTGGAGCACCGGGGAGCTGTTTTTT
TRBV4-1	once	18	TRBD1	TRBJ1-2	CASSQGRTGYEWDYGYTF	TGCGCCAGCAGCCAAGGACGGACAGGTTATGAGTGGGACTATGGCTACACCTTC
TRBV15	.	14	.	TRBJ1-1	CATSRDLAWTEAFF	TGTGCCACCAGCAGGGACCTCGCATGGACTGAAGCTTTCTTT
TRBV5-5	.	14	.	TRBJ1-5	CASSKDISNQPQHF	TGTGCCAGCAGCAAGGACATTAGCAATCAGCCCCAGCATTTT
TRBV27	.	13	.	TRBJ1-1	CASKMTPRTEAFF	TGTGCCAGCAAGATGACACCTCGAACTGAAGCTTTCTTT
TRBV11-2	.	15	.	TRBJ1-6	CASSKRRGNNSPLHF	TGTGCCAGCAGCAAGCGTAGGGGTAACAATTCACCCCTCCACTTT
TRBV27	.	15	TRBD1	TRBJ1-2	CASSLSPGGHYGYTF	TGTGCCAGCAGTTTATCCCCAGGGGGCCACTATGGCTACACCTTC
TRBV7-2	.	14	TRBD1	TRBJ2-7	CASSFQGTDYEQYF	TGTGCCAGCAGCTTTCAAGGGACAGACTACGAGCAGTACTTC
TRBV12-3/TRBV12-4	.	13	.	TRBJ2-5	CASSRGAWGDQYF	TGTGCCAGCAGTAGGGGGGCCTGGGGGGACCAGTACTTC
TRBV28	.	12	.	TRBJ1-2	CASSFGGYGYTF	TGTGCCAGCAGTTTTGGAGGCTATGGCTACACCTTC
TRBV7-9	once	14	TRBD1	TRBJ1-1	CASSAQGPNTEAFF	TGTGCCAGCAGCGCACAGGGGCCTAACACTGAAGCTTTCTTT
TRBV29-1	.	15	.	TRBJ2-2	CSVHPTGPGAGELFF	TGCAGCGTCCACCCGACAGGACCGGGCGCCGGGGAGCTGTTTTTT
TRBV5-1	.	14	.	TRBJ1-5	CASSLVADLSPQHF	TGCGCCAGCAGCTTGGTGGCAGATCTTTCACCCCAGCATTTT
TRBV29-1	once	14	.	TRBJ1-1	CSVLKLGEGTEAFF	TGCAGCGTTCTTAAGTTAGGGGAAGGCACTGAAGCTTTCTTT
TRBV5-5	.	16	TRBD1	TRBJ2-3	CASSLLPTGSADTQYF	TGTGCCAGCAGCCTACTACCGACAGGGAGTGCAGATACGCAGTATTTT
TRBV11-2	.	14	.	TRBJ1-2	CASSPETRVHGYTF	TGTGCCAGCAGCCCAGAAACCAGGGTCCATGGCTACACCTTC
TRBV19	.	15	.	TRBJ1-5	CASSVPGPADQPQHF	TGTGCCAGTAGTGTCCCGGGACCAGCTGATCAGCCCCAGCATTTT
TRBV7-2	.	16	TRBD2	TRBJ2-1	CASSDTWTSGRNKQFF	TGTGCCAGCAGCGATACTTGGACTAGCGGGAGAAACAAGCAGTTCTTC
TRBV4-3	.	18	TRBD1	TRBJ1-2	CASSQEKGQGRTNYGYTF	TGCGCCAGCAGCCAAGAAAAGGGACAGGGACGAACTAACTATGGCTACACCTTC
TRBV3-1/TRBV3-2	.	14	TRBD1	TRBJ1-4	CASSQDGTGGKLFF	TGTGCCAGCAGCCAAGACGGGACAGGAGGAAAACTGTTTTTT
TRBV6-1	.	17	.	TRBJ1-5	CASSARWGERGEQPQHF	TGTGCCAGCAGTGCCCGGTGGGGGGAACGAGGCGAACAGCCCCAGCATTTT
TRBV30	few	11	.	TRBJ1-6	CAWRGSSPLHF	TGTGCCTGGAGGGGAAGTTCACCCCTCCACTTT
TRBV18	once	16	TRBD1	TRBJ2-3	CASSFSQGARTDTQYF	TGTGCCAGCTCTTTTTCACAGGGGGCTAGAACAGATACGCAGTATTTT
TRBV5-1	.	13	.	TRBJ2-7	CASSLGEEYEQYF	TGCGCCAGCAGCTTGGGGGAGGAGTACGAGCAGTACTTC
TRBV19	.	15	.	TRBJ1-2	CASRRAPDPTGGYTF	TGTGCCAGTAGAAGAGCCCCTGACCCTACCGGTGGCTACACCTTC
TRBV9	.	17	.	TRBJ1-3	CASSPKGGLSSGNTIYF	TGTGCCAGCAGCCCAAAGGGGGGGCTTAGTTCTGGAAACACCATATATTTT
TRBV7-2	.	18	TRBD2	TRBJ2-3	CASSLGTSGRARTDTQYF	TGTGCCAGCAGCTTAGGGACTAGCGGGAGGGCCCGAACAGATACGCAGTATTTT
TRBV11-2	.	13	TRBD1	TRBJ1-1	CASSPPGGSGAFF	TGTGCCAGCAGCCCCCCAGGGGGGAGCGGAGCTTTCTTT
TRBV19	few	12	.	TRBJ1-5	CASSFSNQPQHF	TGTGCCAGTAGTTTCTCCAATCAGCCCCAGCATTTT
TRBV19	.	13	.	TRBJ2-7	CASSTGQNYEQYF	TGTGCCAGTAGTACAGGACAGAACTACGAGCAGTACTTC
TRBV5-1	.	17	TRBD2	TRBJ2-5	CASSSPRLAGGQETQYF	TGCGCCAGCAGCTCGCCAAGACTAGCGGGGGGCCAAGAGACCCAGTACTTC
TRBV5-6	.	13	.	TRBJ2-1	CASSLGLYNEQFF	TGTGCCAGCAGCTTAGGACTGTACAATGAGCAGTTCTTC
TRBV5-1	.	15	TRBD1	TRBJ1-5	CASSLTLGQNQPQHF	TGCGCCAGCAGCTTGACCTTGGGACAGAATCAGCCCCAGCATTTT
TRBV6-6	.	14	.	TRBJ1-2	CASSPGQGTYGYTF	TGTGCCAGCAGCCCGGGGCAGGGGACCTATGGCTACACCTTC
TRBV28	.	16	.	TRBJ2-6	CASSLFSGSGANVLTF	TGTGCCAGCAGTTTATTTAGCGGCTCTGGGGCCAACGTCCTGACTTTC
TRBV28	few	13	TRBD1	TRBJ1-5	CASSIGGYQPQHF	TGTGCCAGCAGTATAGGGGGCTATCAGCCCCAGCATTTT
TRBV6-1	.	12	.	TRBJ2-7	CASSEGTYEQYF	TGTGCCAGCAGTGAAGGTACCTACGAGCAGTACTTC